A selection of T cell receptor beta chains follows, all from one sample in a study of blood T cell repertoires in COVID-19. TCRdb keeps only in-frame clones here, not all; method: immunoSEQ multiplex PCR. The repertoire includes 95,000 to 110,000 clones, over 80% of them detected once, and roughly 15% sits in the top ten. Sequencing was done on a sample of peripheral blood. Receptors originate from a man in his fifties or sixties with acute or convalescent COVID-19. CDR3s include the opening cysteine and the closing phenylalanine or tryptophan. D genes are given only for firm matches. Some rows mark clone size as missing; the rest say once, few, many or name a class of expanded clone.

V	size	J	D	CDR3	DNA
TRBV3-1/TRBV3-2	once	TRBJ1-4	TRBD1	CASSLRQGGREKLFF	TGTGCCAGCAGCCTCCGACAGGGTGGGAGGGAAAAACTGTTTTTT
TRBV5-1	once	TRBJ2-6	-	CASSLGRDNIRSGANVLTF	TGCGCCAGCAGCTTGGGCCGGGACAACATTCGCTCTGGGGCCAACGTCCTGACTTTC
TRBV28	-	TRBJ2-1	TRBD2	CASSFRLAGGPSYNEQFF	TGTGCCAGCAGTTTCCGACTAGCGGGAGGGCCGTCCTACAATGAGCAGTTCTTC
TRBV5-1	-	TRBJ1-2	TRBD1	CASSPGGAGYTF	TGCGCCAGCAGCCCAGGGGGCGCAGGCTACACCTTC
TRBV11-3	-	TRBJ2-2	-	CASSPDRNTGELFF	TGTGCCAGCAGCCCGGACAGAAACACCGGGGAGCTGTTTTTT
TRBV28	-	TRBJ2-7	-	CASSPPLYEQYF	TGTGCCAGCAGCCCTCCCCTGTACGAGCAGTACTTC
TRBV28	-	TRBJ2-1	TRBD2	CASSLRPFLAGGPDNEQFF	TGTGCCAGCAGTTTAAGGCCGTTTCTAGCGGGAGGGCCCGACAATGAGCAGTTCTTC
TRBV6-1	-	TRBJ2-2	TRBD1	CASSGPGQGLTGELFF	TGTGCCAGCAGTGGACCTGGACAGGGACTCACCGGGGAGCTGTTTTTT
TRBV28	-	TRBJ2-2	TRBD2	CASTLGDYYTGELFF	TGTGCCAGCACCCTAGGGGACTACTACACCGGGGAGCTGTTTTTT
TRBV27	-	TRBJ2-5	-	CASSFNRETQYF	TGTGCCAGCAGTTTCAACCGGGAGACCCAGTACTTC
TRBV2	-	TRBJ2-1	TRBD2	CASSVTLTSSNEQFF	TGTGCCAGCAGTGTAACCCTGACTAGCAGCAATGAGCAGTTCTTC
TRBV5-1	-	TRBJ2-3	-	CASSLKGVGTDTQYF	TGCGCCAGCAGCTTGAAAGGGGTGGGCACAGATACGCAGTATTTT
TRBV3-1/TRBV3-2	few	TRBJ1-5	-	CASSQDNARPVHF	TGTGCCAGCAGCCAAGATAACGCGCGTCCTGTGCATTTT
TRBV7-2	-	TRBJ2-2	-	CASSPRAGVGGELFF	TGTGCCAGCAGCCCCAGGGCAGGGGTGGGCGGGGAGCTGTTTTTT
TRBV6-1	-	TRBJ2-2	TRBD2	CASSEAPRGLAGVTGELFF	TGTGCCAGCAGTGAGGCCCCCCGGGGACTAGCGGGAGTGACCGGGGAGCTGTTTTTT
TRBV7-6	-	TRBJ2-7	-	CASSLSSALAYEQYF	TGTGCCAGCAGCTTATCTTCCGCGTTAGCTTACGAGCAGTACTTC
TRBV30	-	TRBJ2-6	-	CAWSVSGANVLTF	TGTGCCTGGAGCGTATCTGGGGCCAACGTCCTGACTTTC
TRBV5-4	-	TRBJ2-7	TRBD2	CASSFGLAERRNYEQYF	TGTGCCAGCAGCTTCGGACTAGCGGAAAGACGAAACTACGAGCAGTACTTC
TRBV6-5	-	TRBJ1-5	TRBD1	CASSYGQVEDQPQHF	TGTGCCAGCAGTTACGGACAGGTTGAGGATCAGCCCCAGCATTTT
TRBV28	-	TRBJ1-3	TRBD1	CASSFLGQGSHGNTIYF	TGTGCCAGCAGTTTCCTCGGACAGGGGAGCCATGGAAACACCATATATTTT
TRBV18	-	TRBJ1-1	-	CASSPGRSEAFF	TGTGCCAGCTCACCAGGGCGTAGTGAAGCTTTCTTT
TRBV28	-	TRBJ2-5	-	CASSILVKETQYF	TGTGCCAGTTCTATTCTAGTGAAAGAGACCCAGTACTTC
TRBV6-5	-	TRBJ2-5	TRBD1	CASSNRGHFRETQYF	TGTGCCAGCAGCAACAGGGGCCACTTTAGGGAGACCCAGTACTTC
TRBV3-1/TRBV3-2	few	TRBJ2-7	-	CASSGLARNSYEQYF	TGTGCCAGCAGCGGACTTGCGCGTAACTCCTACGAGCAGTACTTC
TRBV3-1/TRBV3-2	-	TRBJ1-2	TRBD1	CASSHGGQATYGYTF	TGTGCCAGCAGCCATGGGGGACAGGCCACCTATGGCTACACCTTC
TRBV5-1	few	TRBJ2-6	TRBD2	CASSPARGTGANVLTF	TGCGCCAGCAGCCCGGCGCGGGGGACTGGGGCCAACGTCCTGACTTTC
TRBV19	once	TRBJ1-3	TRBD1	CASRNTGEAYTIYF	TGTGCCAGTAGGAACACAGGGGAGGCATACACCATATATTTT
TRBV19	-	TRBJ2-1	TRBD2	CASTLAGASYNEQFF	TGTGCCAGTACCTTAGCGGGAGCCTCCTACAATGAGCAGTTCTTC
TRBV7-6	once	TRBJ1-3	TRBD1	CASSRDSGNTIYF	TGTGCCAGCAGCCGGGACAGTGGAAACACCATATATTTT
TRBV5-8	-	TRBJ2-7	-	CASSAGVFTGYEQYF	TGTGCCAGCAGCGCCGGGGTCTTCACCGGCTACGAGCAGTACTTC
TRBV24-1	-	TRBJ2-5	TRBD1	CATSEAGTGKTQYF	TGTGCCACCAGTGAGGCCGGGACAGGGAAGACCCAGTACTTC
TRBV19	-	TRBJ1-2	TRBD1	CASSTSTGGIGGYTF	TGTGCCAGTAGTACCTCTACAGGGGGCATAGGTGGCTACACCTTC
TRBV7-9	-	TRBJ2-7	TRBD1	CASRRHRDRESHEQYF	TGTGCCAGCAGAAGACACCGGGACAGGGAGTCCCACGAGCAGTACTTC
TRBV5-1	-	TRBJ2-1	TRBD1	CASSLQGYNEQFF	TGCGCCAGCAGCTTACAGGGGTACAATGAGCAGTTCTTC
TRBV7-2	-	TRBJ1-1	TRBD1	CASRGQGATEAFF	TGTGCCAGCAGGGGACAGGGGGCCACTGAAGCTTTCTTT
TRBV6-5	-	TRBJ1-5	TRBD1	CASSYGQGNQPQHF	TGTGCCAGCAGTTACGGACAGGGGAATCAGCCCCAGCATTTT
TRBV10-1	-	TRBJ2-7	TRBD1	CASSEGQVHEQYF	TGCGCCAGCAGTGAGGGACAGGTCCACGAGCAGTACTTC
TRBV7-9	-	TRBJ2-7	-	CASSSDYGEQYF	TGTGCCAGCAGCTCGGACTACGGAGAGCAGTACTTC
TRBV28	-	TRBJ1-2	TRBD1	CASGGQRFYGYTF	TGTGCCAGCGGGGGACAGCGATTCTATGGCTACACCTTC